The 29 T cell receptor beta chains below come from one sample, sequenced in a study of T cell responses to AZD1222 COVID-19 vaccine. TCRdb keeps only in-frame clones here, not all; method: immunoSEQ multiplex PCR. The sample contains tens of thousands of clones, about 91% of which appear only once. Here the sequenced sample was peripheral blood, taken on day 0 of AZD1222 vaccination. These receptors originate from an adult in good health.

The CDR3 nucleotides read TGTGCCAGCAGCCCCACAGGGGCTGGAAACACCATATATTTT. It specifies CASSPTGAGNTIYF. This rearrangement joins TRBV7-2 to TRBJ1-3, with 7 nucleotides matching TRBD1. There are 14 residues in the CDR3. Germline CDR1 is SGHTA and CDR2 is FQGNSA. J gave up 2 bases and V 5 bases, and 3 bases lay outside the gene matches.

A note on this clone: In the same sample, other DNA sequences code for this CDR3. The rearrangement uses TRBV12-3 or TRBV12-4 and TRBJ1-1; D not certain. This CDR3 comprises 13 residues. Trimming cost V 3 bases and J 2 bases, with 7 bases left between them. Here the CDR3 DNA reads TGTGCCAGCAGTTTTGGGAGAAACACTGAAGCTTTCTTT. Translation: CASSFGRNTEAFF.

The rearrangement joins TRBV27 to TRBJ1-6; no clear D. The germline V gene has CDR1 MNHEY and CDR2 SMNVEV (reference sequence). With 0 bases removed from V and 6 bases from J, the gap between germline ends came to 9 bases. The length of the CDR3 is 15 residues. CDR3 DNA sequence: TGTGCCAGCAGTTTATCCGGACGGTTTAATTCACCCCTCCACTTT. Translated: CASSLSGRFNSPLHF.

J is TRBJ2-7 and V is TRBV27; perhaps TRBD2 as D (6 bases). The CDR3 covers 13 residues. Trimming shortened V by 2 bases and J by 3 bases, and 8 bases separated the two germline ends. Germline lookup yields CDR1 MNHEY and CDR2 SMNVEV (reference sequence). DNA for the CDR3: TGTGCCAGCAGTTTAGCGGGGTACTACGAGCAGTACTTC. Amino acids: CASSLAGYYEQYF.

The chain joins TRBV7-2 to TRBJ1-5; TRBD1 aligns across 7 bases. J was trimmed by 2 bases and V by 1 base; bases with no gene match: 5. In germline, CDR1 is SGHTA, CDR2 FQGNSA. This CDR3 is 16 amino acids long. CDR3 region: CASSLEPRGGNQPQHF. CDR3 sequence (DNA): TGTGCCAGCAGCTTAGAACCCAGGGGGGGCAATCAGCCCCAGCATTTT.

This rearrangement joins TRBV6-2 or TRBV6-3 to TRBJ2-1, with D unresolved. Germline values: CDR1 MNHEY, CDR2 SVGEGT. The CDR3 runs to 11 residues. The germline V and J ends were trimmed by 4 bases and 8 bases, with 6 bases remaining between them. CDR3 loop: CASSLADEQFF. The CDR3, as DNA: TGTGCCAGCAGTTTAGCCGATGAGCAGTTCTTC.

The chain carries TRBV4-1 and TRBJ1-4; 9 bases map to TRBD1. The V gene's germline CDR1 is MGHRA and CDR2 YSYEKL. Trimming cost V 5 bases and J 6 bases; bases outside gene matches: 7. The CDR3 spans 15 residues. In DNA, the CDR3 is TGCGCCAGCAGCACACACAGGGGGCAGGATGAAAAACTGTTTTTT. Its translation is CASSTHRGQDEKLFF.

The chain combines TRBV28 with TRBJ1-1; 7 bases agree with TRBD1. V lost 8 bases, J lost 4 bases, and 16 bases stayed unmatched. This CDR3 region has 16 residues. Germline assignment: CDR1 MDHEN and CDR2 SYDVKM. CDR3 residues: CASLSTGAPRGTEAFF. The CDR3 bases are TGTGCCAGCCTCTCCACAGGGGCCCCCCGGGGCACTGAAGCTTTCTTT.

The CDR3 DNA follows: TGCGCCAGCAGCCAGGCCAGGGGCACCTACGAGCAGTACTTC. This translates into CASSQARGTYEQYF. The V call is TRBV4-3, the J call TRBJ2-7; D perhaps matches TRBD1 (6 bases). This CDR3 comprises 14 residues. V was trimmed by 3 bases and J by 2 bases, leaving 11 bases between them. Germline CDR1 is LGHNA and CDR2 is YSLEER.

For the CDR3, the DNA is TGTGCCAGCAGTTTGTCAGGGGCGTCTAATGAAAAACTGTTTTTT. As protein: CASSLSGASNEKLFF. The rearrangement links TRBV27 to TRBJ1-4, with TRBD1 as a possible D gene (6 bases). V was pared by 3 bases and J by 3 bases, with 11 bases between. The CDR3 has 15 amino acids. Germline V gene data show CDR1 as MNHEY and CDR2 as SMNVEV (reference sequence).

The rearrangement joins TRBV24-1 to TRBJ2-7; 8 bases fit TRBD1. CDR1 KGHDR and CDR2 SFDVKD come from the germline V gene. V was pared by 3 bases and J by 5 bases, with 8 bases of the junction left unmatched. The CDR3 spans 15 residues. CDR3 in amino acids: CATSDPGTGRDEQYF. DNA for the CDR3: TGTGCCACCAGTGATCCCGGGACAGGTCGCGACGAGCAGTACTTC.

The rearrangement links TRBV24-1 to TRBJ1-5; tentatively, D is TRBD1 (5 bases). The CDR3 length is 15 residues. Deletions cut 4 bases from V and 5 bases from J, with 14 bases between. The germline V gene has CDR1 KGHDR and CDR2 SFDVKD. The CDR3 region has the DNA TGTGCCACCAGTGACCCAGGGAGGCCGGATCAGCCCCAGCATTTT. Encoded protein: CATSDPGRPDQPQHF.

This clone showed up just once. The chain combines TRBV27 with TRBJ1-5; tentatively, D is TRBD1 (5 bases). The CDR3 runs 14 residues. Trimming took 3 bases from V and 6 from J, leaving 12 bases between them. Germline CDR1 MNHEY, CDR2 SMNVEV (reference sequence). CDR3 sequence reads: CASSFGGDGQPQHF. CDR3 DNA sequence: TGTGCCAGCAGTTTTGGGGGTGACGGTCAGCCCCAGCATTTT.

V is TRBV18 and J is TRBJ2-5; D call uncertain. This CDR3 has 14 amino acids. The germline V gene encodes CDR1 KGHSH and CDR2 LQKENI. The ends were cut back, 0 bases at V and 5 bases at J, with 10 bases in the middle. The CDR3 spells CASSPPSQKETQYF. For the CDR3, the DNA is TGTGCCAGCTCACCACCGTCCCAGAAGGAGACCCAGTACTTC.

This sequence joins TRBV27 and TRBJ2-3; possibly TRBD1 for D (5 bases). The CDR3 length is 15 residues. CDR1 and CDR2 from the germline V gene are MNHEY and SMNVEV (reference sequence). V was cut by 5 bases and J by 2 bases, with 14 bases left in between. As DNA, the CDR3 is TGTGCCAGCAGTCTTAGTGACAGACCCACAGATACGCAGTATTTT. Translated: CASSLSDRPTDTQYF.

The chain carries TRBV6-6 and TRBJ1-5; D is undetermined. The CDR3 is made up of 16 amino acids. Trimming cost V 0 bases and J 0 bases, with 9 bases left between them. The germline CDR1 and CDR2 sequences are MNHNY and SVGAGI (reference sequence). The CDR3 spells CASSYSGGNSNQPQHF. CDR3 nucleotides: TGTGCCAGCAGTTACTCCGGAGGGAATAGCAATCAGCCCCAGCATTTT.

V gene TRBV20-1 combines with J gene TRBJ1-4; 8 bases line up with TRBD1. Germline V gene data show CDR1 as DFQATT and CDR2 as SNEGSKA (reference sequence). J gave up 8 bases and V 6 bases, and 2 bases lay outside the gene matches. The CDR3 extends over 11 amino acids. CDR3 DNA sequence: TGCAGTGCGGGGACAGGCGAAAAACTGTTTTTT. It translates to CSAGTGEKLFF.

The chain links TRBV19 to TRBJ2-1; 10 nucleotides agree with TRBD2. CDR1 LNHDA and CDR2 SQIVND come from the germline V gene (reference sequence). The CDR3 totals 15 residues. V trimming: 1 base; J trimming: 7 bases; junction bases outside the gene matches: 4. The CDR3 DNA reads as TGTGCCAGTAGTATAGCAGCGGGGGGGTGGAATGAGCAGTTCTTC. It codes for CASSIAAGGWNEQFF. Combining the CDR3 with reference TRBV19 and TRBJ2-1 gives the whole variable domain DGGITQSPKYLFRKEGQNVTLSCEQNLNHDAMYWYRQDPGQGLRLIYYSQIVNDFQKGDIAEGYSVSREKKESFPLTVTSAQKNPTAFYLCASSIAAGGWNEQFFGPGTRLTVL.

This rearrangement joins TRBV10-3 to TRBJ2-2, with D unresolved. CDR1 is ENHRY and CDR2 is SYGVKD in the germline V gene. This CDR3 comprises 12 residues. Trimming stripped 6 bases from V and 5 bases from J, with 7 bases between. The CDR3 DNA sequence: TGTGCCATCAGAAGCTTTACCGGGGAGCTGTTTTTT. This codes for CAIRSFTGELFF.

CDR3 coding DNA: TGTGCCAGCAGCTTAGTGTTGCCCGGGCATCCGAATTACGAGCAGTACTTC. This translates into CASSLVLPGHPNYEQYF. The genes are TRBV7-2 and TRBJ2-7; D uncertain. The germline V gene encodes CDR1 SGHTA and CDR2 FQGNSA. Trimming took 1 base from V and 4 from J, leaving 20 bases between them. The CDR3 length is 17 residues.

The count of this clone is one. The chain uses TRBV9 and TRBJ2-7; D assignment may be TRBD1 or TRBD2 (5 bases each). Trimming cost V 4 bases and J 3 bases, with 11 bases left between them. The germline CDR1 and CDR2 sequences are SGDLS and YYNGEE. The CDR3 runs 13 residues. This chain's CDR3 is CASSSGRGYEQYF. In DNA form, the CDR3 reads TGTGCCAGCAGCTCGGGACGGGGCTACGAGCAGTACTTC.

The chain uses TRBV28 and TRBJ2-1, with a possible D match to TRBD2 (5 bases). The CDR3 is made up of 16 amino acids. CDR1 MDHEN and CDR2 SYDVKM come from the germline V gene. V was pared by 4 bases and J by 3 bases, with 16 bases between. This CDR3 reads CASSSPSGLDYNEQFF. In nucleotides, the CDR3 is TGTGCCAGCAGTTCTCCCTCTGGACTCGACTACAATGAGCAGTTCTTC.

CDR3 DNA: TGTGCCAGCAACGGTGAAGGGTACTCTGGAAACACCATATATTTT. This codes for CASNGEGYSGNTIYF. V is TRBV28 and J is TRBJ1-3; D is ambiguous. Germline V lookup: CDR1 MDHEN, CDR2 SYDVKM. V was clipped by 7 bases and J by 0 bases, with 13 bases between them. There are 15 residues in the CDR3.

The rearrangement links TRBV28 to TRBJ1-2; D is ambiguous. The V end was cut by 4 bases, the J end by 7 bases, with 7 bases between. Germline loops: CDR1 MDHEN, CDR2 SYDVKM. This CDR3 comprises 11 residues. The CDR3 region has the DNA TGTGCCAGCAGTTCGTACGGTGGCTACACCTTC. Translating it yields CASSSYGGYTF.

This sequence joins TRBV2 and TRBJ1-1, with D uncertain. This CDR3 spans 12 amino acids. Germline CDR1 and CDR2: SNHLY and FYNNEI. Deletions cut 8 bases from V and 5 bases from J, with 12 bases between. The DNA for the CDR3 is TGTGCCAGCGACCGCGGGAGGACTGAAGCTTTCTTT. Its protein product is CASDRGRTEAFF.

This clone occurred once. The rearrangement joins TRBV7-2 to TRBJ1-2; TRBD1 is a possible D gene (6 bases). This CDR3 has 13 residues. The V gene lost 6 bases and the J gene lost 5 bases, with 13 bases spanning the gap. The germline V gene encodes CDR1 SGHTA and CDR2 FQGNSA. As DNA, the CDR3 is TGTGCCAGCAGGAATACAGGGAGTTATGGCTACACCTTC. This translates into CASRNTGSYGYTF. Combining the CDR3 with reference TRBV7-2 and TRBJ1-2 gives the whole variable domain GAGVSQSPSNKVTEKGKDVELRCDPISGHTALYWYRQSLGQGLEFLIYFQGNSAPDKSGLPSDRFSAERTGGSVSTLTIQRTQQEDSAVYLCASRNTGSYGYTFGSGTRLTVV.

The chain links TRBV9 to TRBJ2-3; TRBD2 agrees at 10 bases. V was clipped by 3 bases and J by 0 bases; unmatched bases: 4. This CDR3 comprises 16 residues. Germline CDR1 is SGDLS and CDR2 is YYNGEE. The CDR3 coding sequence is TGTGCCAGCAGCGCGGGGACTAGCGAAAGCACAGATACGCAGTATTTT. This encodes CASSAGTSESTDTQYF.

As DNA, the CDR3 is TGTGCCAGCAGTGAAGTAGACGGAGGCCTCTCCTACGAGCAGTACTTC. Protein product: CASSEVDGGLSYEQYF. V gene TRBV25-1 combines with J gene TRBJ2-7, with D possibly matching TRBD2 (5 bases). The V gene's germline CDR1 is MGHDK and CDR2 SYGVNS. This CDR3 is built from 16 residues. The V and J ends lost 2 bases and 0 bases respectively, with 14 bases between them.

CDR3 region: CASSRIGETGGPRETQYF. CDR3 DNA: TGTGCCAGCAGCCGCATTGGGGAAACGGGAGGGCCTCGGGAGACCCAGTACTTC. The chain employs TRBV7-2 and TRBJ2-5; TRBD2 agrees at 8 bases. In germline, CDR1 is SGHTA, CDR2 FQGNSA. The CDR3 is made up of 18 amino acids. V lost 5 bases, J lost 5 bases, and 19 bases stayed unmatched. The variable domain in full, completed from reference TRBV7-2 and TRBJ2-5, reads GAGVSQSPSNKVTEKGKDVELRCDPISGHTALYWYRQSLGQGLEFLIYFQGNSAPDKSGLPSDRFSAERTGGSVSTLTIQRTQQEDSAVYLCASSRIGETGGPRETQYFGPGTRLLVL.